The clone carrying this T cell receptor beta chain was seen a handful of times. Construction of the TCRbeta library involved unique molecular identifiers. TCRdb reprocessed the PCR reads via MiXCR and lists one record per CDR3 protein. The sample yields about 540,000 distinct CDR3 sequences, roughly 18% seen once. The sample comes from a study of T-cell reconstitution after alpha-beta-depleted transplantation in children. The clonotype originates from a human donor who donated a stem cell graft to a child with acute lymphoblastic leukemia. Sequenced here: PBMCs from the stem cell graft donor, sampled from the stem cell graft.

CDR3 in amino acids: CASSGESSYNEQFF. In nucleotides, the CDR3 is TGTGCCAGCAGCGGCGAGAGCTCCTACAATGAGCAGTTCTTC. The J gene is TRBJ2-1, the V gene TRBV7-9; D is ambiguous. The CDR3 extends over 14 amino acids. V lost 5 bases and J lost 0, with 8 bases in between. CDR1 and CDR2 from the germline V gene are SEHNR and FQNEAQ (reference sequence).